The rows below give T cell receptor beta chains drawn from one sample of a study of shared clonotypes between healthy human individuals. Sequencing used immunoSEQ multiplex PCR; TCRdb keeps in-frame clones, though not all of them. The sample consists of a few million clones, more than 90% of them appearing once. The sequenced sample consisted of naive CD4+ T cells sorted from blood. The receptors shown here come from a man in his late teens or twenties in good health. CDR3s include the opening cysteine and the closing phenylalanine or tryptophan. A D gene is named only where the DNA matches it firmly. Clone size is stated in some rows and not others, as once, few, many or a class when expanded.

cdr3_nt,cdr3_aa,j_call,v_call,clone_size,d_call
TGTGCCAGCAGCAAAGAAAGGACTAGCGAATTCTACGAGCAGTACTTC,CASSKERTSEFYEQYF,TRBJ2-7,TRBV21-1,.,.
TGTGCCAGCTCACCACGGCAGGGGGCGGACAATGAGCAGTTCTTC,CASSPRQGADNEQFF,TRBJ2-1,TRBV18,.,TRBD1
TGTGCCAGCAAACCGGGACAGGGTTCCTACGAGCAGTACTTC,CASKPGQGSYEQYF,TRBJ2-7,TRBV6-1,once,TRBD1
TGTGCCAGCAGTCGACAGGGGTCCCCCTCCTACGAGCAGTACTTC,CASSRQGSPSYEQYF,TRBJ2-7,TRBV7-8,once,TRBD1
TGTGCCAGCAGCTCGGGTATGCGCGGGGGATACAATGAGCAGTTCTTC,CASSSGMRGGYNEQFF,TRBJ2-1,TRBV7-3,.,TRBD2
TGTGCCAGCACCCGGACAGGGACTGATACGCAGTATTTT,CASTRTGTDTQYF,TRBJ2-3,TRBV5-4,once,TRBD1
TGTGCCAGAAGCTGGGACAGGGTCAATCAGCCCCAGCATTTT,CARSWDRVNQPQHF,TRBJ1-5,TRBV5-3,.,TRBD1
TGCGCCAGCAGCCCAACTGGGTGGAGCTCCTATAATTCACCCCTCCACTTT,CASSPTGWSSYNSPLHF,TRBJ1-6,TRBV5-1,.,.
TGTGCCAGCAGTGCATCGACAGGGGACTATGGCTACACCTTC,CASSASTGDYGYTF,TRBJ1-2,TRBV11-1,.,TRBD1
TGTGCCAGCTCTACCGGGGGGGGTAGCTACGAGCAGTACTTC,CASSTGGGSYEQYF,TRBJ2-7,TRBV18,.,TRBD2
TGCGCCAGCAGCCAAGATTCGGCGGATCTGTCCCTAGCCAAAAACATTCAGTACTTC,CASSQDSADLSLAKNIQYF,TRBJ2-4,TRBV4-1,.,.
TGCGCCAGCTCAAGTCCCGGGCCCGGGGGCTACACCTTC,CASSSPGPGGYTF,TRBJ1-2,TRBV5-1,.,.
TGCGCCAGCAGCTTGTACGGCGACAATGAGCAGTTCTTC,CASSLYGDNEQFF,TRBJ2-1,TRBV5-1,.,.
TGTGCCAGCAGTGAAATGAGCGGGGGTGCACAAGAGACCCAGTACTTC,CASSEMSGGAQETQYF,TRBJ2-5,TRBV6-1,.,TRBD2
TGTGCCAGCAGCGTTGGTAAGCGGGAGGACTCCTACAATGAGCAGTTCTTC,CASSVGKREDSYNEQFF,TRBJ2-1,TRBV21-1,.,.
TGCAGCGTTGTTGGGGGCGGGGAGACCCAGTACTTC,CSVVGGGETQYF,TRBJ2-5,TRBV29-1,.,.